This T cell receptor (beta chain) came from a study of CXCR3-negative and CXCR3-positive naive CD8 T cells. UMI-labeled 5' RACE TRB cDNA libraries were prepared from the cells. TCRdb reprocessed the 5' RACE reads and reports one entry per CDR3 protein, with no DNA. Its table lists roughly 130,000 distinct CDR3 sequences. The CDR3 runs to 12 residues. Germline CDR1 reads MNHEY; CDR2 reads SVGEGT. As regards this clonotype: Antigen unknown.

Study-wide results and caveats: More hydrophobic TRB CDR3s occurred in CXCR3-positive than in CXCR3-negative naive cells. Memory CD8+ cells had much lower diversity, and both naive subsets had comparably high diversity.

Sequenced sample: naive CXCR3+ CD8+ T cells from blood. This sample's subset: CD45RO-CCR7+CD27+CD95- naive CD8+ T cells expressing CXCR3 (TNR3+). The rearrangement links TRBV6-2 or TRBV6-3 to TRBJ1-1; TCRdb's D gene call, TRBD1, goes unchecked for lack of DNA. This TCR was sampled from a human donor in good health. Some clones in this sample may be carry-over from other donors' samples. The CDR3: CASRSPGGEAFF.